The 13 T cell receptor delta chains presented below share a single source sample, sequenced in a study of gamma-delta T cells after stem cell transplantation. TCRdb called clones anew from the RT-PCR reads with CATT. The data show under 2,500 delta-chain clones, 5.5% to 6.5% seen once. Sequenced sample: gamma-delta T cells. These receptors were obtained from a human donor. It is not recorded whose cells these are; they may come from a transplant donor.

In regard to this clone: This DNA's translation differs at residue 12 from TCRdb's protein, which comes from a much larger clone; a read error is likely, and the protein shown is translated from the DNA. The CDR3 region is CACDDTGGPSSRDTRQMFF. CDR3 in DNA: TGTGCCTGTGATGACACTGGGGGGCCAAGCTCCCGGGACACCCGACAGATGTTTTTC. The chain uses TRDV2 and TRDJ3; 8 nucleotides match TRDD3. The CDR3 is 19 amino acids. Germline-derived CDR1 and CDR2 are GEAIGNYY and EKD.

By sample share, this clone is large. The same CDR3 also results from other DNA sequences found in this sample. The chain employs TRDV2 and TRDJ1; TRDD3 aligns across 9 bases. The CDR3 spans 17 residues. The J segment lost 0 bases and the V segment lost 3 bases, leaving 10 bases of the junction unmatched. CDR1 is GEAIGNYY, CDR2 EKD, per germline. The CDR3 DNA sequence: TGTGCCTGTGACTCTTTACTGGGGGACCGGCACACCGATAAACTCATCTTT. It is translated as CACDSLLGDRHTDKLIF.

Details on this clone: A far larger clone lies a single base away; this is likely a read error. The chain links TRDV2 to TRDJ1; D gene ambiguous. Germline V lookup: CDR1 GEAIGNYY, CDR2 EKD. The CDR3 totals 16 residues. The CDR3 bases are TGTGCCTGTGTCACCGTTGGGTCCCCCCCCACCGATAAACTCATCTTT. Its protein is CACVTVGSPPTDKLIF.

In its sample, this clone was seen a few times. A much larger clone lies a single base off, so this may be a read error. The sample holds other DNA sequences that translate to the same CDR3. The chain joins TRDV2 to TRDJ1; D gene ambiguous. This CDR3 spans 16 amino acids. CDR1 and CDR2 (germline): GEAIGNYY, EKD. The DNA of the CDR3 is TGTGCCTGCGACACTCTTACTCCGCCGTACACCGATAAACTCATCTTT. Its translation: CACDTLTPPYTDKLIF.

A note on this clone: Its ends do not fully match the called genes, so a read error is possible. J is TRDJ3 and V is TRDV2, with 8 positions matching TRDD3. This CDR3 is 18 amino acids long. Germline V gene sequence: CDR1 GEAIGNYY, CDR2 EKD. The CDR3 sequence: CACDTLGDNSWDTRQMFF. CDR3 nucleotide sequence: TGTGCCTGCGACACGCTGGGGGACAACTCCTGGGACACCCGACAGATGTTTTTC.

Only a few counts were recorded for this clone. TCRdb records a much larger clone's protein for this DNA, with a difference at residue 6 that likely arises from a read error; the protein given is the translation of the DNA. This sample includes further DNA sequences coding for the same CDR3. V usage is TRDV2 and J usage is TRDJ1, with 11 bases that match TRDD3. Losses at the gene ends were 0 bases for V and 0 bases for J; bases not matched to a gene: 5. Germline V gene data show CDR1 as GEAIGNYY and CDR2 as EKD. The CDR3 runs 17 residues. CDR3 nucleotide sequence: TGTGCCTGTGACACCGTTGGGGGATACGCCAACACCGATAAACTCATCTTT. Translating gives CACDTVGGYANTDKLIF.

By share of the sample, this clone is medium-sized. The junction does not match germline at one end; this may be a read error. V is TRDV2 and J is TRDJ1; either TRDD2 or TRDD3 may supply D (5 bases each). The CDR3 extends over 15 amino acids. The germline gives CDR1 GEAIGNYY, CDR2 EKD. The CDR3 DNA sequence: TGTGCCTGTGACAATGTTGGGGCGCCTACCGATAACCTCATCTTT. Its translation is CACDNVGAPTDNLIF.

Notes on this clone: The protein held in TCRdb is that of a much larger clone and does not match this DNA's translation at residue 6, likely because of a read error; the protein shown is translated from the DNA. The rearrangement uses TRDV2 and TRDJ1; TRDD3 matches at 10 bases. V trimming: 0 bases; J trimming: 0 bases; junction bases outside the gene matches: 6. CDR1 is GEAIGNYY, CDR2 EKD, per germline. This CDR3 comprises 17 residues. This CDR3 reads CACDTPGDTGDTDKLIF. CDR3 DNA sequence: TGTGCCTGTGACACCCCGGGGGATACGGGGGACACCGATAAACTCATCTTT.

This clone has just a few counts. The gene calls are TRDV2 and TRDJ1, with TRDD3 matching over 10 bases. V dropped 3 bases and J dropped 2; count of bases not matched to a gene: 2. The CDR3 is made up of 14 amino acids. The germline CDR1 and CDR2 sequences are GEAIGNYY and EKD. In DNA form, the CDR3 reads TGTGCCTGTGACTTACTGGGGGATACCGATAAACTCATCTTT. Protein: CACDLLGDTDKLIF.

This clone was observed a handful of times. TCRdb's entry gives the protein of a much larger clone, which mismatches this DNA's translation at residue 10, likely from a read error; the protein reported here is translated from the DNA. The same CDR3 can be traced to other DNA sequences in this sample. The chain carries TRDV2 and TRDJ1; 11 bases map to TRDD3. CDR3 length: 16 residues. The ends lost 3 bases at V and 1 base at J; junction bases unmatched: 6. Germline CDR1 and CDR2: GEAIGNYY and EKD. CDR3 sequence reads: CACDPLGDTVTDKLIF. CDR3 sequence (DNA): TGTGCCTGTGACCCGCTGGGGGATACAGTCACCGATAAACTCATCTTT.

Judged by abundance, this clone is medium-sized. The sample has other DNA sequences that encode this CDR3 too. The rearrangement links TRDV2 to TRDJ1; D remains ambiguous. V was cut by 1 base and J by 0 bases, with 11 bases left in between. There are 15 residues in the CDR3. In germline, CDR1 is GEAIGNYY, CDR2 EKD. CDR3 sequence (DNA): TGTGCCTGTGACACGGTGGGCCAGTACACCGATAAACTCATCTTT. Protein product: CACDTVGQYTDKLIF.

Comment on this clone: A read error is possible here, since a much larger clone lies one base away. Other DNA sequences within the sample encode an identical CDR3. The gene calls are TRDV2 and TRDJ1, with 10 positions matching TRDD3. Germline CDR1 and CDR2: GEAIGNYY and EKD. CDR3 length: 17 amino acids. DNA of the CDR3: TGTGCCTGTGACCCAATCCCCACGGGGGATACGACCGATAAACTTATCTTT. It encodes CACDPIPTGDTTDKLIF.

With regard to this clone: Translating this DNA gives a protein that differs at residue 17 from the TCRdb one, which belongs to a much larger clone; a read error is likely, and the protein shown is this translation. The chain recombines TRDV2 with TRDJ1, with 12 bases matching TRDD3. The germline gives CDR1 GEAIGNYY, CDR2 EKD. CDR3 length: 20 residues. CDR3 protein: CACDTMGPSTGGYSPDTLIF. In DNA, the CDR3 is TGTGCCTGTGACACCATGGGCCCCAGTACTGGGGGATACTCTCCCGATACACTCATCTTT.